The 21 T cell receptor beta chains presented below share a single source sample, sequenced in a study of cytomegalovirus exposure and HLA in healthy donors. 60 Vbeta and 13 Jbeta primers were used in PCR. TCRdb keeps only in-frame clones here, not all; method: immunoSEQ multiplex PCR. The sample shows about 150,000 clones, around 79% of them seen only once. The sequencing input was PBMCs. These receptors originate from a man aged 45-65 years in good health and CMV-seropositive.

V is TRBV28 and J is TRBJ1-1; 9 nucleotides align to TRBD1. This CDR3 contains 16 residues. CDR1 is MDHEN and CDR2 is SYDVKM in the germline V gene. V was clipped by 5 bases and J by 1 base; unmatched bases: 8. CDR3 amino acids: CASSPVPGQGNTEAFF. As DNA, the CDR3 is TGTGCCAGCAGTCCGGTGCCGGGACAGGGGAACACTGAAGCTTTCTTT.

The chain has TRBV19 and TRBJ1-5; 10 bases are a match to TRBD1. The trim removed 2 bases at V and 7 bases at J, leaving 8 bases unmatched. The CDR3 has 16 residues. Germline CDR1 and CDR2: LNHDA and SQIVND (reference sequence). The CDR3 is CASSILGQGKQQPQHF. The CDR3 DNA reads as TGTGCCAGTAGTATATTGGGACAGGGGAAACAACAGCCCCAGCATTTT.

This clone was observed a few times. The chain combines TRBV30 with TRBJ1-3; D is perhaps TRBD1 (6 bases). Trimming pared 3 bases from V and 2 bases from J, leaving 17 bases between. CDR3 size: 16 residues. Germline CDR1 GTSNPN, CDR2 SVGIG (reference sequence). CDR3 nucleotides: TGTGCCTGGAGCCGACCCGGGGGGGGCGCTGGAAACACCATATATTTT. Translating it yields CAWSRPGGGAGNTIYF.

The chain uses TRBV6-4 and TRBJ1-4; TRBD1 matches 8 bases. CDR1 and CDR2 (germline): MRHNA, SNTAGT. With V trimmed by 8 bases and J by 5 bases, 7 bases remained unmatched. This CDR3 contains 14 residues. Here the CDR3 DNA reads TGTGCCAGCGGACCGGGACAGGTAAATGAAAAACTGTTTTTT. It is translated as CASGPGQVNEKLFF.

The chain recombines TRBV5-1 with TRBJ2-2; D uncertain. This CDR3 has 15 residues. V was cut by 0 bases and J by 2 bases, with 8 bases left in between. CDR1 and CDR2 (germline): SGHRS, YFSETQ. The CDR3 sequence: CASSLARYNTGELFF. CDR3 in DNA: TGCGCCAGCAGCTTGGCCAGATACAACACCGGGGAGCTGTTTTTT.

The chain employs TRBV18 and TRBJ2-2; 8 bases agree with TRBD2. CDR1 is KGHSH and CDR2 is LQKENI in the germline V gene. The CDR3 has 16 amino acids. Trimming took 0 bases from V and 1 from J; bases not matched to a gene: 1. The CDR3 sequence: CASSPPSGVNTGELFF. The CDR3 coding sequence is TGTGCCAGCTCACCACCTAGCGGGGTGAACACCGGGGAGCTGTTTTTT.

The J gene is TRBJ2-7, the V gene TRBV27; D gene unclear. CDR1 and CDR2 from the germline V gene are MNHEY and SMNVEV (reference sequence). The V gene lost 5 bases and the J gene lost 3 bases, with 5 bases spanning the gap. This CDR3 is 11 amino acids long. DNA of the CDR3: TGTGCCAGCAGTGACAACTACGAGCAGTACTTC. Translated: CASSDNYEQYF.

V usage is TRBV6-5 and J usage is TRBJ2-5, with TRBD2 identical over 7 bases. The CDR3 contains 16 residues. The V and J ends lost 0 bases and 2 bases, in that order; junction bases with no gene match: 6. CDR1 is MNHEY, CDR2 SVGAGI, per germline. The CDR3 sequence is CASSYSQRDLQETQYF. DNA for the CDR3: TGTGCCAGCAGTTACTCCCAGCGGGATTTACAAGAGACCCAGTACTTC.

This clone appeared a few times. Other nucleotide sequences from this sample produce the same CDR3. The genes are TRBV7-8 and TRBJ2-6, with D possibly matching TRBD1 (5 bases). The V and J ends lost 5 bases and 3 bases respectively, with 23 bases between them. The CDR3 is made up of 19 amino acids. Germline CDR1 and CDR2: SGHVS and FQNEAQ. This CDR3 reads CASSDLIRVFEDGANVLTF. CDR3 nucleotides: TGTGCCAGCAGCGATCTGATCAGGGTGTTTGAAGATGGGGCCAACGTCCTGACTTTC.

This chain joins TRBV5-1 and TRBJ1-5; maybe TRBD1 (5 bases). This CDR3 is 14 amino acids long. Trimming took off 1 base at V and 5 bases at J, with 10 bases between the two ends. Germline CDR1 is SGHRS and CDR2 is YFSETQ. CDR3 sequence reads: CASSLQGIDQPQHF. The CDR3 bases are TGCGCCAGCAGCTTGCAGGGAATCGATCAGCCCCAGCATTTT.

This rearrangement joins TRBV5-1 to TRBJ2-3, with 10 bases fitting TRBD1. Germline CDR1 and CDR2: SGHRS and YFSETQ. V shed 0 bases, J shed 0 bases, and the junction held 1 base outside the gene matches. The CDR3 extends over 16 amino acids. The CDR3 nucleotides read TGCGCCAGCAGCTTGGGACAGGGGGCTAGCACAGATACGCAGTATTTT. Its translation is CASSLGQGASTDTQYF. Based on the CDR3 plus reference TRBV5-1 and TRBJ2-3, the full variable domain is KAGVTQTPRYLIKTRGQQVTLSCSPISGHRSVSWYQQTPGQGLQFLFEYFSETQRNKGNFPGRFSGRQFSNSRSEMNVSTLELGDSALYLCASSLGQGASTDTQYFGPGTRLTVL.

The sample holds a few counts of this clone. The V and J genes are TRBV4-1 and TRBJ2-7, with 11 bases aligning to TRBD2. Germline values: CDR1 MGHRA, CDR2 YSYEKL. V shed 0 bases, J shed 3 bases, and the junction held 10 bases outside the gene matches. CDR3 size: 18 residues. CDR3 sequence (DNA): TGCGCCAGCAGCCAAGAGGGTTCACTAGCGGGAGAAAACTACGAGCAGTACTTC. It is translated as CASSQEGSLAGENYEQYF.

The chain combines TRBV6-5 with TRBJ2-7; maybe TRBD1 (5 bases). This CDR3 is 12 amino acids long. V was clipped by 11 bases and J by 5 bases, with 16 bases between them. Germline CDR1 is MNHEY and CDR2 is SVGAGI. CDR3 bases: TGTGCCCTCAGGGTCTATGCGGACGAGCAGTACTTC. It codes for CALRVYADEQYF.

The chain is built from TRBV5-1 and TRBJ1-1, with D maybe TRBD1 (6 bases). Trimming pared 4 bases from V and 4 bases from J, leaving 17 bases between. This CDR3 region has 15 residues. Germline V gene data show CDR1 as SGHRS and CDR2 as YFSETQ. The CDR3 spells CASSPGGGLGTEAFF. As DNA, the CDR3 is TGCGCCAGCAGCCCTGGGGGGGGCCTGGGCACTGAAGCTTTCTTT.

This clone showed up just once. This rearrangement joins TRBV29-1 to TRBJ2-7; 8 nucleotides align to TRBD2. The CDR3 sequence is 13 residues long. Losses at the gene ends were 7 bases for V and 0 bases for J; bases not matched to a gene: 5. Germline loops: CDR1 SQVTM, CDR2 ANQGSEA. Here the CDR3 DNA reads TGCAGCGGAGGGAGCGGGAGCTCCTACGAGCAGTACTTC. Protein product: CSGGSGSSYEQYF.

The table lists this clone with a count of one. The chain joins TRBV7-7 to TRBJ2-7; TRBD2 is a possible D gene (5 bases). This CDR3 has 12 amino acids. CDR1 is SSHAT, CDR2 FNYEAQ, per germline (reference sequence). For the CDR3, the DNA is TGTACCGAACGGGGAGAGTCCTACGAGCAGTACTTC. Residues: CTERGESYEQYF.

This clone appeared once. This chain joins TRBV6-1 and TRBJ2-5; 14 bases align to TRBD2. V shed 1 base, J shed 5 bases, and the junction held 6 bases outside the gene matches. The CDR3 is 17 residues long. The germline V gene encodes CDR1 MNHNS and CDR2 SASEGT. CDR3 sequence reads: CASSEVVTSGRVETQYF. The DNA of the CDR3 is TGTGCCAGCAGTGAAGTTGTGACTAGCGGGAGGGTTGAGACCCAGTACTTC.

V is TRBV6-1 and J is TRBJ2-5; D is unclear. Germline V gene sequence: CDR1 MNHNS, CDR2 SASEGT. The CDR3 consists of 13 residues. Trimming cost V 8 bases and J 5 bases, with 15 bases left between them. The CDR3 DNA is TGTGCCAGCGGTCCTCTAGACGGGGAGACCCAGTACTTC. This sequence encodes CASGPLDGETQYF.

V and J are TRBV15 and TRBJ1-6; D remains ambiguous. Trimming took 0 bases from V and 6 from J, leaving 15 bases between them. Germline CDR1 LNHNV, CDR2 YYDKDF (reference sequence). The length of the CDR3 is 17 residues. DNA of the CDR3: TGTGCCACCAGCAGAGATCTAGGCTTGGACTTTAATTCACCCCTCCACTTT. Its translation is CATSRDLGLDFNSPLHF.

The CDR3: CASSGQLKNEKLFF. The DNA for the CDR3 is TGTGCCAGCAGTGGACAGTTAAAGAATGAAAAACTGTTTTTT. The J gene is TRBJ1-4, the V gene TRBV2; D is possibly TRBD1 (5 bases). Deletions cut 4 bases from V and 5 bases from J, with 11 bases between. Germline V gene data show CDR1 as SNHLY and CDR2 as FYNNEI. The CDR3 contains 14 residues.

The chain joins TRBV29-1 to TRBJ2-1; no reliable D call. The length of the CDR3 is 10 residues. Trimming left V 5 bases short and J 12 bases short, with 11 bases between. The germline gives CDR1 SQVTM, CDR2 ANQGSEA. The CDR3 reads CSVRQVSQFF. The CDR3 DNA reads TGCAGCGTTCGTCAGGTATCGCAGTTCTTC.